Listed below are T cell receptor beta chains from one sample, sequenced in a study of beta chain features in type 1 diabetes. Profiling relied on immunoSEQ multiplex PCR, and the TCRdb table lists in-frame clones only, not all of them. The sample consists of hundreds of thousands of clones, over 9.5% of them appearing once. Material: naive CD4+ T cells from blood. The receptor set was obtained from a woman between 18 and 29 years old in good health. CDR3s include the opening cysteine and the closing phenylalanine or tryptophan. Fields, in order: clone size, J gene, D gene, V gene, CDR3 DNA, CDR3 protein. The D gene is left open where the match is weak. Not every row has a clone size; where given, it reads once, few, many or a size class.

few | TRBJ1-1 | . | TRBV6-6 | TGTGCCAGCAGTTTACCGACAGGGAACACTGAAGCTTTCTTT | CASSLPTGNTEAFF
few | TRBJ1-1 | TRBD1 | TRBV5-1 | TGCGCCAGCAGCCGTCCTCCGGGACAGCAAGCTTTCTTT | CASSRPPGQQAFF
. | TRBJ1-4 | TRBD1 | TRBV9 | TGTGCCAGCAGCGCGGGACAGCTCTATGAAAAACTGTTTTTT | CASSAGQLYEKLFF
. | TRBJ1-5 | TRBD1 | TRBV30 | TGTGCCTGGAGTCATCAAGGGGGCGCGGGACAGCCCCAGCATTTT | CAWSHQGGAGQPQHF
few | TRBJ2-7 | TRBD1 | TRBV2 | TGTGCCAGCAGCGCGACAGGGGGCAGGTACGAGCAGTACTTC | CASSATGGRYEQYF
few | TRBJ2-5 | TRBD1 | TRBV28 | TGTGCCAGCAGTTCAACACCGGGACAGGGGTTCGAAGAGACCCAGTACTTC | CASSSTPGQGFEETQYF
few | TRBJ2-3 | TRBD1 | TRBV11-2 | TGTGCCAGCAGTTCTGACAGGGGGGGCACAGATACGCAGTATTTT | CASSSDRGGTDTQYF
few | TRBJ1-2 | TRBD1 | TRBV6-5 | TGTGCCAGCAGTTTCCGCAACAGGGGCTATGGCTACACCTTC | CASSFRNRGYGYTF
many | TRBJ1-5 | TRBD1 | TRBV29-1 | TGCAGCGCCGGAGGGACAGGCGATCAGCCCCAGCATTTT | CSAGGTGDQPQHF
few | TRBJ2-7 | TRBD1 | TRBV2 | TGTGCCACCAGACAGGGGGCCTCCTACGAGCAGTACTTC | CATRQGASYEQYF
. | TRBJ2-5 | . | TRBV11-3 | TGTGCCAGCAGCTCCCGAGTGGGGCAAGAGACCCAGTACTTC | CASSSRVGQETQYF
. | TRBJ2-5 | TRBD1 | TRBV18 | TGTGCCAGCTCACCCCGAACCGGACAGGGTCTACGAGAGACCCAGTACTTC | CASSPRTGQGLRETQYF
few | TRBJ2-1 | TRBD2 | TRBV7-8 | TGTGCCAGCACCGCGTCGAGCGGGAGGTCGAATGAGCAGTTCTTC | CASTASSGRSNEQFF
few | TRBJ2-3 | TRBD1 | TRBV7-8 | TGTGCCAGCAGCTTAGGGAGTAACAGGGGAGCAGATACGCAGTATTTT | CASSLGSNRGADTQYF
. | TRBJ1-1 | . | TRBV29-1 | TGCAGCGTTGTTCTAAACGGGGTAGAAGCTTTCTTT | CSVVLNGVEAFF
. | TRBJ2-7 | . | TRBV7-9 | TGTGCCAGCAGCCCCGGCAGGACTGAACCCTACGAGCAGTACTTC | CASSPGRTEPYEQYF
. | TRBJ2-2 | . | TRBV15 | TGTGCCACCAGCATCGAGCGGATTAACACCGGGGAGCTGTTTTTT | CATSIERINTGELFF
few | TRBJ1-1 | . | TRBV6-1 | TGTGCCAGCACCCAGACCCTGACGGCTGAAGCTTTCTTT | CASTQTLTAEAFF
. | TRBJ1-5 | TRBD1 | TRBV19 | TGTGCCAGTAGTGGAGAGACAGGGGGCGTTTGGGTCTATCAGCCCCAGCATTTT | CASSGETGGVWVYQPQHF
few | TRBJ1-3 | TRBD1 | TRBV9 | TGTGCCAGCAGCGTAACGACAGGGCCAAGCTCTGGAAACACCATATATTTT | CASSVTTGPSSGNTIYF
. | TRBJ1-1 | . | TRBV7-2 | TGTGCCAGCAGCTTAGTTTTCCACCAAATCACTGAAGCTTTCTTT | CASSLVFHQITEAFF
. | TRBJ2-6 | . | TRBV9 | TGTGCCAGCAGCGTTTCTAAGACAGATCGTGGGGCCAACGTCCTGACTTTC | CASSVSKTDRGANVLTF
. | TRBJ2-3 | . | TRBV4-3 | TGCGCCAGCAGCCAAGAGATTCCCATGATGGATACGCAGTATTTT | CASSQEIPMMDTQYF
. | TRBJ2-7 | . | TRBV29-1 | TGCAGCACGGGCGGGACTGCGACCTACGAGCAGTACTTC | CSTGGTATYEQYF
. | TRBJ2-3 | TRBD2 | TRBV6-6 | TGTGCCAGCAGTTCCCAGGCGGGAGCGGAAGATACGCAGTATTTT | CASSSQAGAEDTQYF
. | TRBJ2-1 | . | TRBV21-1 | TGTGCCAGCAGCAAAGGTACCTTCGGGACTAGCGGGAGGCGGAATGAGCAGTTCTTC | CASSKGTFGTSGRRNEQFF
. | TRBJ2-2 | . | TRBV5-1 | TGCGCCAGCACCCCAGGGTACTCATTGGACACCGGGGAGCTGTTTTTT | CASTPGYSLDTGELFF
. | TRBJ2-6 | TRBD1 | TRBV5-4 | TGTGCCAGCGACAGGGTCGCTGGGGCCAACGTCCTGACTTTC | CASDRVAGANVLTF
. | TRBJ2-1 | . | TRBV11-3 | TGTGCCAGCAGCTTAGACGGGCTAGCAAACAATGAGCAGTTCTTC | CASSLDGLANNEQFF
. | TRBJ1-6 | . | TRBV6-5 | TGTGCCAGCCGGGACTTAGGCACTCGAACCCTCCACTTT | CASRDLGTRTLHF
few | TRBJ2-5 | TRBD2 | TRBV7-2 | TGTGCCAGCAGCTTAGCTAGCGGGAGTGAAGAGACCCAGTACTTC | CASSLASGSEETQYF
. | TRBJ2-4 | . | TRBV9 | TGTGCCAGCAGCGTCCTTGCCGGGGGATCCAAAAACATTCAGTACTTC | CASSVLAGGSKNIQYF
. | TRBJ2-3 | . | TRBV4-3 | TGCGCCAGCAGCCGCAACCGGGACTTCACAGATACGCAGTATTTT | CASSRNRDFTDTQYF
. | TRBJ2-7 | TRBD2 | TRBV30 | TGTGCCTGGAGCCGTTTGTCTAGCGGGGGTACCTACGAGCAGTACTTC | CAWSRLSSGGTYEQYF
. | TRBJ2-3 | . | TRBV7-9 | TGTGCCAGCAGCCCCCGGCAGTATTTT | CASSPRQYF
. | TRBJ2-3 | TRBD2 | TRBV4-3 | TGCGCCAGCAGCCAAGAAGGGACTAACACAGATACGCAGTATTTT | CASSQEGTNTDTQYF
few | TRBJ1-4 | . | TRBV28 | TGTGCCAGCATCACGTCCGGGATGTATGAAAAACTGTTTTTT | CASITSGMYEKLFF
. | TRBJ1-1 | . | TRBV30 | TGTGCCTGGAGTGTACGTCCGGGGGCGGCTTTCTTT | CAWSVRPGAAFF
. | TRBJ1-6 | TRBD1 | TRBV6-6 | TGTGCCAGCAGTACCCGGGACAGGGGTAATTCACCCCTCCACTTT | CASSTRDRGNSPLHF
. | TRBJ2-7 | TRBD2 | TRBV9 | TGTGCCAGCAGCGGAACTAGCGGGAGGGCCGGCGAGCAGTACTTC | CASSGTSGRAGEQYF
. | TRBJ2-3 | TRBD2 | TRBV7-9 | TGTGCCAGCAGCTTAGCTGGCGGGGGGGCAGATACGCAGTATTTT | CASSLAGGGADTQYF
. | TRBJ2-3 | . | TRBV29-1 | TGCAGCGTGGGGAAGTCCACTAGCACAGATACGCAGTATTTT | CSVGKSTSTDTQYF
. | TRBJ2-3 | . | TRBV7-9 | TGTGCCAGCCCCAGAGGAAGGGGCGCGAACACAGATACGCAGTATTTT | CASPRGRGANTDTQYF
. | TRBJ2-2 | . | TRBV5-1 | TGCGCCAGCAGGCTCAGGGACGCGAACACCGGGGAGCTGTTTTTT | CASRLRDANTGELFF
. | TRBJ1-1 | TRBD1 | TRBV10-3 | TGTGCCATCAGTGAGTCGGTGGGACAGGAAGCTTTCTTT | CAISESVGQEAFF
. | TRBJ1-2 | . | TRBV27 | TGTGCCAGCAGTTTATACGGACAGTCCTATGGCTACACCTTC | CASSLYGQSYGYTF
. | TRBJ1-1 | . | TRBV29-1 | TGCAGCGTTGCGGCGGTTCTGAACACTGAAGCTTTCTTT | CSVAAVLNTEAFF
. | TRBJ2-6 | . | TRBV13 | TGTGCCAGCATCGTGGCTGGAGGGAGCTCTGGGGCCAACGTCCTGACTTTC | CASIVAGGSSGANVLTF
. | TRBJ2-3 | . | TRBV14 | TGTGCCAGCAGCCGAAACTGGGGCACAGATACGCAGTATTTT | CASSRNWGTDTQYF
. | TRBJ2-7 | . | TRBV2 | TGTGCCAGCAGTACGGGACATGGTCTCGAGCAGTACTTC | CASSTGHGLEQYF
few | TRBJ2-5 | . | TRBV7-9 | TGTGCCAGCAGCCCCAGCAGGGACTTCCAAGAGACCCAGTACTTC | CASSPSRDFQETQYF
few | TRBJ2-1 | . | TRBV27 | TGTGCCAGCAGTTTTGGTGAAATCTACAATGAGCAGTTCTTC | CASSFGEIYNEQFF
few | TRBJ1-1 | . | TRBV7-9 | TGTGCCAGCAGCCCTAGGACAGCGAACACTGAAGCTTTCTTT | CASSPRTANTEAFF
few | TRBJ2-7 | TRBD1 | TRBV7-9 | TGTGCCAGCAGCCTAGACAGGGTGTACGAGCAGTACTTC | CASSLDRVYEQYF